Described below is a single T cell receptor beta chain sequence and its context. V lost 5 bases to trimming and J lost 11 bases, with 16 bases between them. This CDR3 comprises 13 residues. Using immunoSEQ multiplex PCR, the repertoire was profiled, and TCRdb retains in-frame clones only, with some absent. The table records about 220,000 clones, roughly 89% of them present only once. This record belongs to a study of blood T cell repertoires in COVID-19. At the level of the study: Specimens from acute and convalescent COVID-19 originated in the United States, Italy and Spain.

The study drew participants aged roughly 18 to 89 years from 20 to 30 US areas. Cohort allocation depended upon clinical history that participants reported. This rearrangement joins TRBV12-3 or TRBV12-4 to TRBJ2-4; D unclear. Sequenced input: PBMCs or T cells enriched from blood (not recorded which). The receptor was isolated from a man aged 25 to 40 who had been exposed to COVID-19. CDR3 DNA: TGTGCCAGCAGTCGTCGTTTAGCCGCCGTTCAGTACTTC. This encodes CASSRRLAAVQYF.